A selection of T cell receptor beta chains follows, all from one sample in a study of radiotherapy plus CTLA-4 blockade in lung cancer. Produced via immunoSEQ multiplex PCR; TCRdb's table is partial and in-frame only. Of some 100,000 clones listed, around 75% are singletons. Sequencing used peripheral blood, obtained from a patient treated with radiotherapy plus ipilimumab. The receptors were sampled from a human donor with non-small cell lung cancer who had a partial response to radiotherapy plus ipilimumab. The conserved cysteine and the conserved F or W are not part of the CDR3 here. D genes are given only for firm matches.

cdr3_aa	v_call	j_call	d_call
ASSPGQSTNYGYT	TRBV5-1	TRBJ1-2	NA
AWGGLAAINEQF	TRBV30	TRBJ2-1	TRBD2
ASSLGTAYEQY	TRBV2	TRBJ2-7	TRBD1
ASSQGHADTQY	TRBV5-1	TRBJ2-3	NA
ASSGVWANPTGELF	TRBV6-1	TRBJ2-2	NA
ASSHWGGAQF	TRBV7-9	TRBJ2-1	NA
ASLSGLPEAF	TRBV28	TRBJ1-1	NA
ASSFLPLTGNYGYT	TRBV27	TRBJ1-2	TRBD1
ASSLDAGVSYEQY	TRBV7-8	TRBJ2-7	TRBD2
ASSTRTGGDEQY	TRBV18	TRBJ2-7	TRBD1
AWGQGNQPQH	TRBV30	TRBJ1-5	TRBD1
ASSWGTGSYEQY	TRBV5-6	NA	TRBD1
ASSGTGVSYNEQF	TRBV10-1	TRBJ2-1	TRBD1
ASSYSGTGVPTEAF	TRBV7-8	TRBJ1-1	TRBD1